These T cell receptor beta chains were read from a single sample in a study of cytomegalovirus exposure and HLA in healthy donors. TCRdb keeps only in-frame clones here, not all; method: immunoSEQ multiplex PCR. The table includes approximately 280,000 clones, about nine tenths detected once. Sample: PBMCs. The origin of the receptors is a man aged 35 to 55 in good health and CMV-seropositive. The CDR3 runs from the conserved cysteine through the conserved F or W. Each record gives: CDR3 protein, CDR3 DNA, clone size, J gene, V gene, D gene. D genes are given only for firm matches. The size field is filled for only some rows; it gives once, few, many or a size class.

CDR3aa: CASSPRLAGETQYF; CDR3nt: TGTGCCAGCTCACCTCGACTAGCGGGAGAGACCCAGTACTTC; abundance: .; j_gene: TRBJ2-5; v_gene: TRBV18; d_gene: TRBD2
CDR3aa: CASSIARGETQYF; CDR3nt: TGTGCCAGTAGTATAGCGCGAGGGGAGACCCAGTACTTC; abundance: .; j_gene: TRBJ2-5; v_gene: TRBV19; d_gene: .
CDR3aa: CASSIEEGNPVSGNTIYF; CDR3nt: TGTGCCAGTAGTATAGAGGAGGGCAACCCGGTCTCTGGAAACACCATATATTTT; abundance: .; j_gene: TRBJ1-3; v_gene: TRBV19; d_gene: .
CDR3aa: CASSSMTSGRGIDTQYF; CDR3nt: TGTGCCAGCAGTTCTATGACTAGCGGGAGAGGGATAGATACGCAGTATTTT; abundance: .; j_gene: TRBJ2-3; v_gene: TRBV28; d_gene: TRBD2
CDR3aa: CASSLISTAGTEAFF; CDR3nt: TGTGCCAGCAGCTTGATCTCAACCGCGGGGACTGAAGCTTTCTTT; abundance: .; j_gene: TRBJ1-1; v_gene: TRBV5-6; d_gene: .
CDR3aa: CASSIDPGGGGANVLTF; CDR3nt: TGTGCCAGTAGTATTGATCCTGGAGGCGGTGGGGCCAACGTCCTGACTTTC; abundance: once; j_gene: TRBJ2-6; v_gene: TRBV19; d_gene: .
CDR3aa: CASSLYGRPEAFF; CDR3nt: TGTGCCAGCAGCTTATACGGGAGACCTGAAGCTTTCTTT; abundance: .; j_gene: TRBJ1-1; v_gene: TRBV7-8; d_gene: .
CDR3aa: CASSFRRAKNIQYF; CDR3nt: TGTGCCAGCAGCTTCCGTCGGGCCAAAAACATTCAGTACTTC; abundance: .; j_gene: TRBJ2-4; v_gene: TRBV7-8; d_gene: .
CDR3aa: CASSETGTGVSDTQYF; CDR3nt: TGTGCCAGCAGTGAAACCGGGACAGGGGTGTCCGATACGCAGTATTTT; abundance: .; j_gene: TRBJ2-3; v_gene: TRBV2; d_gene: TRBD1
CDR3aa: CASREVSGAGYTF; CDR3nt: TGTGCCAGCAGAGAAGTTTCAGGGGCTGGCTACACCTTC; abundance: .; j_gene: TRBJ1-2; v_gene: TRBV6-5; d_gene: .
CDR3aa: CASSESTNYGYTF; CDR3nt: TGCGCCAGCAGTGAGTCCACTAACTATGGCTACACCTTC; abundance: .; j_gene: TRBJ1-2; v_gene: TRBV10-2; d_gene: .
CDR3aa: CASKQGAGSNQPQHF; CDR3nt: TGTGCCAGCAAACAAGGGGCCGGTAGCAATCAGCCCCAGCATTTT; abundance: .; j_gene: TRBJ1-5; v_gene: TRBV11-2; d_gene: .
CDR3aa: CASSFTGGYEQYF; CDR3nt: TGCGCCAGCAGCTTTACAGGCGGCTACGAGCAGTACTTC; abundance: .; j_gene: TRBJ2-7; v_gene: TRBV5-1; d_gene: .
CDR3aa: CTSSQDRAGRPEQYF; CDR3nt: TGCACCAGCAGCCAAGATAGGGCAGGGCGTCCCGAGCAGTACTTC; abundance: .; j_gene: TRBJ2-7; v_gene: TRBV1; d_gene: .
CDR3aa: CASSLDKRLADEQYF; CDR3nt: TGTGCCAGCAGCTTAGATAAAAGGCTAGCAGACGAGCAGTACTTC; abundance: .; j_gene: TRBJ2-7; v_gene: TRBV11-2; d_gene: .
CDR3aa: CASSFNSGTYTQYF; CDR3nt: TGTGCCAGCAGCTTTAATAGCGGAACGTATACGCAGTATTTT; abundance: once; j_gene: TRBJ2-3; v_gene: TRBV7-2; d_gene: .
CDR3aa: CASSPRGLALPQYF; CDR3nt: TGTGCCAGCAGTCCACGGGGACTAGCTCTCCCCCAGTACTTC; abundance: .; j_gene: TRBJ2-7; v_gene: TRBV27; d_gene: TRBD2
CDR3aa: CASSSGRGADYNEQFF; CDR3nt: TGTGCCAGCAGTTCGGGGCGGGGGGCTGATTACAATGAGCAGTTCTTC; abundance: once; j_gene: TRBJ2-1; v_gene: TRBV6-5; d_gene: TRBD2
CDR3aa: CASKLTGGDYGYTF; CDR3nt: TGCGCCAGCAAACTGACAGGGGGCGACTATGGCTACACCTTC; abundance: .; j_gene: TRBJ1-2; v_gene: TRBV10-2; d_gene: TRBD1
CDR3aa: CASSQGVSYEQYF; CDR3nt: TGCGCCAGCAGCCAAGGAGTCTCCTACGAGCAGTACTTC; abundance: once; j_gene: TRBJ2-7; v_gene: TRBV4-1; d_gene: .
CDR3aa: CASSPDQNRGIGYGYTF; CDR3nt: TGCGCCAGCAGCCCGGATCAAAACAGGGGGATCGGCTATGGCTACACCTTC; abundance: .; j_gene: TRBJ1-2; v_gene: TRBV5-1; d_gene: TRBD1
CDR3aa: CASSTPMGQGVETQYF; CDR3nt: TGTGCCAGCAGCACTCCCATGGGACAGGGCGTTGAGACCCAGTACTTC; abundance: .; j_gene: TRBJ2-5; v_gene: TRBV5-6; d_gene: TRBD1
CDR3aa: CASSHPDRDAQPQHF; CDR3nt: TGCGCCAGCAGCCACCCGGACAGGGATGCTCAGCCCCAGCATTTT; abundance: .; j_gene: TRBJ1-5; v_gene: TRBV4-1; d_gene: TRBD1
CDR3aa: CASSPRDRGGKNTEAFF; CDR3nt: TGTGCCAGCAGCCCAAGGGACAGGGGGGGAAAGAACACTGAAGCTTTCTTT; abundance: .; j_gene: TRBJ1-1; v_gene: TRBV5-6; d_gene: TRBD1
CDR3aa: CASSDVLAGWGRDTQYF; CDR3nt: TGTGCCAGCAGTGATGTACTAGCGGGATGGGGGCGGGATACGCAGTATTTT; abundance: .; j_gene: TRBJ2-3; v_gene: TRBV2; d_gene: TRBD2
CDR3aa: CASSQGGGSEQYF; CDR3nt: TGCGCCAGCAGCCAAGGAGGAGGGAGTGAGCAGTACTTC; abundance: few; j_gene: TRBJ2-7; v_gene: TRBV4-3; d_gene: .
CDR3aa: CSVTNGGYTF; CDR3nt: TGCAGCGTAACGAACGGGGGCTACACCTTC; abundance: .; j_gene: TRBJ1-2; v_gene: TRBV29-1; d_gene: .
CDR3aa: CSAGGSYEQYF; CDR3nt: TGCAGTGCGGGGGGTTCCTACGAGCAGTACTTC; abundance: once; j_gene: TRBJ2-7; v_gene: TRBV20-1; d_gene: .
CDR3aa: CASSLGDRAPNNEQFF; CDR3nt: TGTGCCAGCAGCTTGGGAGACAGGGCTCCCAACAATGAGCAGTTCTTC; abundance: .; j_gene: TRBJ2-1; v_gene: TRBV5-6; d_gene: TRBD1
CDR3aa: CASSWTGGYEQYF; CDR3nt: TGTGCCAGTAGCTGGACAGGGGGCTACGAGCAGTACTTC; abundance: .; j_gene: TRBJ2-7; v_gene: TRBV19; d_gene: TRBD1
CDR3aa: CASSWGQGTSIQYF; CDR3nt: TGCGCCAGCAGTTGGGGACAGGGGACCTCCATACAGTACTTC; abundance: .; j_gene: TRBJ2-7; v_gene: TRBV5-1; d_gene: TRBD1
CDR3aa: CASSRQNSNQPQHF; CDR3nt: TGTGCCAGCAGCCGACAGAATAGCAATCAGCCCCAGCATTTT; abundance: .; j_gene: TRBJ1-5; v_gene: TRBV27; d_gene: .
CDR3aa: CASTRQGSSYEQYF; CDR3nt: TGTGCCAGCACCCGACAGGGGAGCTCCTACGAGCAGTACTTC; abundance: .; j_gene: TRBJ2-7; v_gene: TRBV6-6; d_gene: TRBD1
CDR3aa: CASSPPLGEDGYTF; CDR3nt: TGTGCCAGCTCACCACCCCTAGGCGAGGATGGCTACACCTTC; abundance: few; j_gene: TRBJ1-2; v_gene: TRBV18; d_gene: .
CDR3aa: CASRPGQGGTDTQYF; CDR3nt: TGTGCCAGCAGACCTGGACAGGGCGGCACAGATACGCAGTATTTT; abundance: .; j_gene: TRBJ2-3; v_gene: TRBV28; d_gene: TRBD1
CDR3aa: CASSSLGALLYNEQFF; CDR3nt: TGTGCCAGCAGCTCCCTAGGAGCCCTATTGTACAATGAGCAGTTCTTC; abundance: .; j_gene: TRBJ2-1; v_gene: TRBV7-9; d_gene: .
CDR3aa: CASSPSRRFTGELFF; CDR3nt: TGTGCCAGCAGCCCCTCTCGGAGGTTCACCGGGGAGCTGTTTTTT; abundance: .; j_gene: TRBJ2-2; v_gene: TRBV5-4; d_gene: .
CDR3aa: CASIKAFRTGSNEQFF; CDR3nt: TGTGCCAGCATTAAAGCATTCCGGACAGGTAGCAATGAGCAGTTCTTC; abundance: .; j_gene: TRBJ2-1; v_gene: TRBV6-1; d_gene: TRBD1